These T cell receptor beta chains were read from a single sample in a study of cytomegalovirus exposure and HLA in healthy donors. Method: immunoSEQ multiplex PCR; TCRdb's copy keeps in-frame clones and lacks some. The sample yields about 140,000 clones, roughly 80% seen once. What was sequenced was PBMCs. These receptors all stem from a man between 40 and 49 years old in good health and CMV-seronegative. CDR3s include the opening cysteine and the closing phenylalanine or tryptophan. Each record gives: D gene, V gene, J gene, clone size, CDR3 protein, CDR3 DNA. A D gene is named only where the DNA matches it firmly. Rows give clone size only sometimes, using once, few, many, or a class for an expanded clone.

TRBD1	TRBV11-1	TRBJ1-1	.	CASSYTTGVRTEAFF	TGTGCCAGCAGTTATACGACAGGGGTTCGGACTGAAGCTTTCTTT
.	TRBV10-3	TRBJ1-1	.	CANSPGGRNTEAFF	TGTGCCAACTCCCCAGGTGGCAGGAACACTGAAGCTTTCTTT
TRBD2	TRBV7-7	TRBJ2-3	.	CASSQGLAVTDTQYF	TGTGCTAGCAGCCAGGGACTAGCGGTTACAGATACGCAGTATTTT
TRBD2	TRBV29-1	TRBJ2-5	.	CSVDSRTSEETQYF	TGCAGCGTTGATTCCCGGACTAGCGAAGAGACCCAGTACTTC
.	TRBV4-3	TRBJ2-7	.	CASSQDLDTYEQYF	TGCGCCAGCAGCCAAGACTTGGACACCTACGAGCAGTACTTC
.	TRBV7-2	TRBJ2-2	.	CASSLVIGELGGELFF	TGTGCCAGCAGCTTAGTAATCGGGGAATTGGGCGGGGAGCTGTTTTTT
.	TRBV7-2	TRBJ2-1	few	CASSLVGGGLPYEQFF	TGTGCCAGCAGCTTAGTGGGGGGGGGCCTCCCATACGAGCAGTTCTTC
.	TRBV6-6	TRBJ2-1	.	CASSYPGRGNNEQFF	TGTGCCAGCAGTTACCCGGGCCGGGGGAACAATGAGCAGTTCTTC
.	TRBV19	TRBJ2-4	.	CASSKRQAAAVQYF	TGTGCCAGTAGTAAAAGACAGGCAGCAGCGGTTCAGTACTTC
TRBD2	TRBV11-2	TRBJ2-5	.	CASSLAAGGRETQYF	TGTGCCAGCAGCTTAGCAGCGGGAGGCCGGGAGACCCAGTACTTC
.	TRBV19	TRBJ2-7	few	CASRGQGSYEQYF	TGTGCCAGTAGGGGTCAGGGTTCCTACGAGCAGTACTTC
TRBD2	TRBV6-6	TRBJ2-1	.	CASSYGPAGENEQFF	TGTGCCAGCAGTTACGGGCCAGCGGGAGAAAATGAGCAGTTCTTC
.	TRBV18	TRBJ2-7	.	CASSPFPPTASYEQYF	TGTGCCAGCTCACCATTCCCCCCGACAGCCTCATACGAGCAGTACTTC
.	TRBV6-6	TRBJ1-5	.	CASNLELNQPQHF	TGTGCCAGCAATCTTGAGCTCAATCAGCCCCAGCATTTT
TRBD1	TRBV11-3	TRBJ2-7	.	CASSAPDRALFEQYF	TGTGCCAGCAGCGCCCCGGACAGGGCATTATTCGAGCAGTACTTC
.	TRBV28	TRBJ1-3	.	CAGSRGQLTGNTIYF	TGTGCCGGCAGCCGAGGACAGCTGACTGGAAACACCATATATTTT
.	TRBV6-6	TRBJ1-1	.	CASSYPGNTEAFF	TGTGCCAGCAGTTACCCGGGGAACACTGAAGCTTTCTTT
.	TRBV7-2	TRBJ1-5	.	CASSLAMGSGNQPQHF	TGTGCCAGCAGCTTAGCGATGGGGAGCGGCAATCAGCCCCAGCATTTT
TRBD2	TRBV4-2	TRBJ2-7	.	CASSLGVAGESHEQYF	TGTGCCAGCAGCCTCGGGGTAGCGGGAGAATCCCACGAGCAGTACTTC
.	TRBV4-1	TRBJ2-4	.	CASSLFPSAKNIQYF	TGCGCCAGCAGCCTGTTCCCTAGTGCCAAAAACATTCAGTACTTC
TRBD1	TRBV28	TRBJ1-2	.	CASSSRGSGYTF	TGTGCCAGCAGTTCCAGGGGGTCTGGCTACACCTTC
TRBD1	TRBV5-1	TRBJ2-7	.	CASSSTGGYEQYF	TGCGCCAGCAGCTCAACAGGGGGCTACGAGCAGTACTTC
.	TRBV27	TRBJ2-3	.	CASSRRGFTDTQYF	TGTGCCAGCAGCCGGCGGGGATTCACAGATACGCAGTATTTT
.	TRBV9	TRBJ2-2	.	CASSVGQPLNLNTGELFF	TGTGCCAGCAGCGTAGGACAGCCCTTAAACTTGAACACCGGGGAGCTGTTTTTT
.	TRBV11-3	TRBJ2-1	.	CASAAGGRSYNEQFF	TGTGCCAGCGCCGCCGGGGGTCGATCCTACAATGAGCAGTTCTTC
.	TRBV4-1	TRBJ2-7	.	CASSHADRTYEQYF	TGCGCCAGCAGCCACGCTGACAGGACCTACGAGCAGTACTTC
TRBD1	TRBV28	TRBJ2-3	.	CASSQDRGGITDTQYF	TGTGCCAGCAGCCAAGACAGGGGTGGTATAACAGATACGCAGTATTTT
TRBD1	TRBV18	TRBJ2-7	.	CASSSSRGPDEQYF	TGTGCCAGCTCATCTAGCAGGGGGCCGGACGAGCAGTACTTC
.	TRBV5-5	TRBJ2-7	once	CASSGSLFYEQYF	TGTGCCAGCAGCGGCAGTTTATTCTACGAGCAGTACTTC
TRBD1	TRBV6-1	TRBJ2-1	.	CASSGTGVYNEQFF	TGTGCCAGCTCAGGGACAGGGGTCTACAATGAGCAGTTCTTC
.	TRBV23-1	TRBJ1-2	.	CASSQTILWFGYTF	TGCGCCAGCAGTCAAACTATCTTGTGGTTTGGCTACACCTTC
.	TRBV11-2	TRBJ2-3	few	CASSTRGFSITFDTQYF	TGTGCCAGCAGCACCCGGGGGTTTAGCATTACATTTGATACGCAGTATTTT
.	TRBV15	TRBJ1-1	.	CATSRDSNTEAFF	TGTGCCACCAGCAGAGATTCTAACACTGAAGCTTTCTTT
TRBD1	TRBV6-6	TRBJ2-7	.	CASTLGDRVYEQYF	TGTGCCAGCACCCTGGGGGACAGGGTGTACGAGCAGTACTTC
TRBD1	TRBV2	TRBJ2-7	.	CASRPRDSHYEQYF	TGTGCCAGCAGGCCCCGGGACAGCCACTACGAGCAGTACTTC
TRBD2	TRBV10-3	TRBJ2-7	.	CAISGTSGGYEQYF	TGTGCCATCAGTGGGACTAGCGGGGGTTACGAGCAGTACTTC
TRBD1	TRBV7-2	TRBJ1-1	few	CASSLRFGTGRNTEAFF	TGTGCCAGCAGCTTAAGGTTCGGGACAGGGAGGAACACTGAAGCTTTCTTT
TRBD2	TRBV9	TRBJ2-5	.	CASSVLAGRETQYF	TGTGCCAGCAGCGTTCTAGCGGGAAGGGAGACCCAGTACTTC
.	TRBV28	TRBJ1-1	.	CASKPLDTEAFF	TGTGCCAGCAAGCCACTGGACACTGAAGCTTTCTTT
.	TRBV7-9	TRBJ2-7	.	CASSPVIVYEQYF	TGTGCCAGCAGCCCTGTGATAGTTTACGAGCAGTACTTC